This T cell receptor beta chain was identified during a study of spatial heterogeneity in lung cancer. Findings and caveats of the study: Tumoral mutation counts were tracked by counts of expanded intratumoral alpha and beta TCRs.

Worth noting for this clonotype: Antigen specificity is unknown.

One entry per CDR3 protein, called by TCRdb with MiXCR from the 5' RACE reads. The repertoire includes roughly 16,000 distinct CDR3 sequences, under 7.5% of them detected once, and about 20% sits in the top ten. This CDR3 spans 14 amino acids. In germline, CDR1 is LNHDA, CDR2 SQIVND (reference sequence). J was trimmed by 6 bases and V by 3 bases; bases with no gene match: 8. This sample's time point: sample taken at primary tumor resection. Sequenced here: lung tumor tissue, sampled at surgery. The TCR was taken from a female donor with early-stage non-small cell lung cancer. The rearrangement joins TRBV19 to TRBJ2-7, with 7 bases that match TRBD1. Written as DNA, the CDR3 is TGTGCCAGTAGTATGGGACAGACCCTCGGCGAGCAGTACTTC. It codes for CASSMGQTLGEQYF.